The 24 T cell receptor beta chains reported below all come from one sample, sequenced in a study of cytomegalovirus exposure and HLA in healthy donors listed by TCRdb under 2017. Library preparation was by the immunoSEQ multiplex PCR assay. The multiplex PCR relied on a mix of 60 forward primers for TCR Vbeta segments and 13 reverse primers for TCR Jbeta segments. The source is immuneACCESS, and TCRdb retained only in-frame sequences with V and J called. Part of the clones is not carried over; for the studies checked, unresolved V genes explain less than half of this, and the remainder is unexplained. Present in this sample are around 140,000 clones, 75% to 85% of which were seen just once. Together, the top ten hold approximately 2% of the sample. Sequenced material: PBMCs. The receptors stem from a female donor in good health and CMV-seropositive.

This clone was found once. V and J are TRBV7-2 and TRBJ2-5; D might be TRBD1 (6 bases). Trimming took 10 bases from V and 2 from J, leaving 14 bases between them. CDR3 length: 13 amino acids. Germline CDR1 is SGHTA and CDR2 is FQGNSA. CDR3 sequence (DNA): TGTGCCACGAACAGAGACAGGCAAGAGACCCAGTACTTC. Amino acid sequence: CATNRDRQETQYF.

This sequence joins TRBV5-1 and TRBJ1-5, with D hard to call. This CDR3 has 15 residues. V lost 0 bases, J lost 3 bases, and 10 bases lay in between. CDR1 and CDR2 from the germline V gene are SGHRS and YFSETQ. The CDR3 DNA reads TGCGCCAGCAGCTTGGTCCCAGAAAACAATCAGCCCCAGCATTTT. This translates into CASSLVPENNQPQHF.

This clone was counted between two and nine times. The chain recombines TRBV6-5 with TRBJ2-3, with 9 bases matching TRBD2. V lost 6 bases and J lost 6; bases outside the gene matches: 10. The germline CDR1 and CDR2 sequences are MNHEY and SVGAGI. The CDR3 length is 15 residues. The CDR3 sequence: CASRNSGGTRDTQYF. CDR3 coding DNA: TGTGCCAGCAGAAATAGCGGGGGAACCCGGGATACGCAGTATTTT.

The rearrangement joins TRBV15 to TRBJ2-2; D may be TRBD1 (6 bases). The CDR3 sequence is 15 residues long. Germline values: CDR1 LNHNV, CDR2 YYDKDF (reference sequence). Trimming cost V 1 base and J 4 bases, with 10 bases left between them. The CDR3 DNA follows: TGTGCCACCAGCAGAGTCCTACAGGGCACCGGGGAGCTGTTTTTT. The encoded protein is CATSRVLQGTGELFF.

This clone appeared a single time. The rearrangement uses TRBV5-1 and TRBJ2-1; TRBD1 is a possible D gene (7 bases). The CDR3 loop spans 16 amino acids. Trimming pared 4 bases from V and 0 bases from J, leaving 14 bases between. CDR1 and CDR2 (germline): SGHRS, YFSETQ. CDR3 loop: CASSRGTASSYNEQFF. In nucleotides, the CDR3 is TGCGCCAGCAGCCGGGGGACAGCCAGCTCCTACAATGAGCAGTTCTTC.

The chain recombines TRBV6-1 with TRBJ1-5; 10 bases align to TRBD1. V lost 8 bases to trimming and J lost 2 bases; unmatched junction nucleotides: 6. The CDR3 contains 15 residues. Germline lookup yields CDR1 MNHNS and CDR2 SASEGT. The CDR3 loop reads CASFDRGPGNQPQHF. CDR3 coding DNA: TGTGCCAGCTTCGACAGGGGGCCGGGCAATCAGCCCCAGCATTTT.

The table lists this clone with a count of one. The same CDR3 can be traced to other DNA sequences in this sample. V and J are TRBV5-1 and TRBJ2-7; D is perhaps TRBD2 (5 bases). V was shortened by 0 bases and J by 5 bases, with 21 bases between the two germline ends. The CDR3 length is 17 residues. The germline V gene has CDR1 SGHRS and CDR2 YFSETQ. The CDR3 here is CASSLGPLNREMHEQYF. CDR3 sequence (DNA): TGCGCCAGCAGCTTGGGCCCCCTTAACCGGGAAATGCACGAGCAGTACTTC. The full variable domain, completed using reference TRBV5-1 and TRBJ2-7, is KAGVTQTPRYLIKTRGQQVTLSCSPISGHRSVSWYQQTPGQGLQFLFEYFSETQRNKGNFPGRFSGRQFSNSRSEMNVSTLELGDSALYLCASSLGPLNREMHEQYFGPGTRLTVT.

This rearrangement joins TRBV7-3 to TRBJ2-1; TRBD2 matches 9 bases. The CDR3 has 18 amino acids. V shed 1 base and J 3 bases; nucleotides not matched to a gene: 10. The germline V gene encodes CDR1 SGHTA and CDR2 FQGTGA. CDR3 sequence (DNA): TGTGCCAGCAGCTTAAGCTCGGGTGCGACTAGCGGCTACAATGAGCAGTTCTTC. Protein: CASSLSSGATSGYNEQFF.

This clone was detected only once. The chain joins TRBV5-1 to TRBJ2-1, with D maybe TRBD1 (5 bases). This CDR3 has 13 residues. CDR1 SGHRS and CDR2 YFSETQ come from the germline V gene. Trimming took 0 bases from V and 15 from J, leaving 16 bases between them. The CDR3 protein is CASSLGVTEQLFF. In DNA form, the CDR3 reads TGCGCCAGCAGCTTGGGGGTGACAGAGCAGCTGTTCTTC.

The genes are TRBV28 and TRBJ1-1; perhaps TRBD1 as D (5 bases). With 8 bases removed from V and 3 bases from J, the gap between germline ends came to 13 bases. Germline V gene lookup returns CDR1 MDHEN and CDR2 SYDVKM. There are 13 residues in the CDR3. CDR3 protein: CASGGGWYTEAFF. In DNA form, the CDR3 reads TGTGCCAGCGGGGGGGGGTGGTACACTGAAGCTTTCTTT.

This chain uses TRBV6-1 with TRBJ2-3; 8 bases match TRBD1. Trimming took 6 bases from V and 3 from J; bases not matched to a gene: 8. CDR1 and CDR2 (germline): MNHNS, SASEGT. This CDR3 spans 15 amino acids. CDR3 in amino acids: CASRVRGRLTDTQYF. CDR3 in DNA: TGTGCCAGCAGAGTCAGGGGGCGTCTAACAGATACGCAGTATTTT.

The genes are TRBV7-3 and TRBJ2-7; 9 bases are a match to TRBD1. This CDR3 is built from 15 residues. Germline values: CDR1 SGHTA, CDR2 FQGTGA. The V segment lost 0 bases and the J segment 5 bases; nucleotides outside the gene matches: 5. The CDR3, as DNA: TGTGCCAGCAGCTTAACGTGGACAGGGGAACACGAGCAGTACTTC. Its translation is CASSLTWTGEHEQYF.

This CDR3 reads CASISSSAGTDTQYF. The DNA of the CDR3 is TGTGCCAGCATTAGTTCGAGCGCAGGCACAGATACGCAGTATTTT. The chain links TRBV2 to TRBJ2-3, with D hard to call. The CDR3 is 15 amino acids. V was pared by 7 bases and J by 1 base, with 15 bases between. Per germline, CDR1 SNHLY and CDR2 FYNNEI.

The rearrangement uses TRBV7-3 and TRBJ1-2; tentative D call: TRBD1 (5 bases). This CDR3 region has 13 residues. The germline V gene has CDR1 SGHTA and CDR2 FQGTGA. V was trimmed by 5 bases and J by 8 bases, leaving 15 bases between them. The CDR3 is CASSPTGHRGYTF. CDR3 nucleotide sequence: TGTGCCAGCAGCCCAACAGGACACAGGGGCTACACCTTC.

The chain employs TRBV28 and TRBJ2-3, with 7 bases fitting TRBD1. J was trimmed by 3 bases and V by 5 bases; bases with no gene match: 5. This CDR3 is built from 14 residues. CDR1 MDHEN and CDR2 SYDVKM come from the germline V gene. As DNA, the CDR3 is TGTGCCAGCAGTATAGGGGACAGTACAGATACGCAGTATTTT. Translated: CASSIGDSTDTQYF.

The chain has TRBV19 and TRBJ2-5; D uncertain. Judging by the DNA end, TRBJ2-7 fits better; the J call may be wrong. Germline V gene data show CDR1 as LNHDA and CDR2 as SQIVND (reference sequence). There are 13 residues in the CDR3. CDR3 nucleotides: TGTGCCAGTAGTATAGATGAACGCTACGAGCAGTACTTC. It is translated as CASSIDERYEQYF.

The genes are TRBV29-1 and TRBJ2-7, with a tentative D call TRBD1 (6 bases). In germline, CDR1 is SQVTM, CDR2 ANQGSEA. The CDR3 contains 14 residues. V gave up 0 bases and J gave up 4 bases, with 13 bases separating them. The CDR3 sequence: CSVEDRGHPYEQYF. The CDR3 DNA is TGCAGCGTTGAAGATCGGGGACATCCATACGAGCAGTACTTC.

The V and J genes are TRBV5-1 and TRBJ2-5; 7 bases fit TRBD2. The CDR3 consists of 15 residues. Germline V lookup: CDR1 SGHRS, CDR2 YFSETQ. V lost 0 bases, J lost 5 bases, and 7 bases stayed unmatched. The CDR3 loop is CASSLESWRGETQYF. In nucleotides, the CDR3 is TGCGCCAGCAGCTTGGAGAGCTGGCGGGGGGAGACCCAGTACTTC.

The V gene is TRBV6-5, the J gene TRBJ1-2; 7 positions match TRBD1. Unmatched junction bases numbered 10, after V lost 6 bases and J lost 3 bases. Looked up from germline, CDR1 is MNHEY and CDR2 is SVGAGI. The CDR3 covers 15 residues. The CDR3 sequence: CASRRGGGADYGYTF. The CDR3, as DNA: TGTGCCAGCAGACGTGGAGGGGGCGCCGACTATGGCTACACCTTC.

The rearrangement joins TRBV5-6 to TRBJ2-5, with 8 bases matching TRBD1. V was clipped by 0 bases and J by 5 bases; unmatched bases: 9. The CDR3 extends over 16 amino acids. Germline V gene data show CDR1 as SGHDT and CDR2 as YYEEEE. CDR3 bases: TGTGCCAGCAGCTTGGCCCCAGGCAGGGGGCCTGAGACCCAGTACTTC. Residues: CASSLAPGRGPETQYF.

V is TRBV28 and J is TRBJ1-6; the D is unclear. Trimming shortened V by 2 bases and J by 7 bases, and 12 bases separated the two germline ends. Germline lookup yields CDR1 MDHEN and CDR2 SYDVKM. The CDR3 covers 15 residues. The CDR3 DNA reads TGTGCCAGCAGTTTACTGTTGTTGGGCAATTCACCCCTCCACTTT. As protein: CASSLLLLGNSPLHF.

This clone was recorded once. The chain has TRBV5-1 and TRBJ2-7, with a possible D match to TRBD2 (5 bases). The CDR3 is 14 amino acids. Germline CDR1 reads SGHRS; CDR2 reads YFSETQ. With 5 bases removed from V and 0 bases from J, the gap between germline ends came to 12 bases. The CDR3 nucleotides are TGCGCCAGCAGTATAAGGGAGAGCTCCTACGAGCAGTACTTC. Amino acids: CASSIRESSYEQYF.

The genes are TRBV7-9 and TRBJ2-2; D is undetermined. This CDR3 is 13 amino acids long. Trimming left V 3 bases short and J 1 base short, with 3 bases between. Germline V lookup: CDR1 SEHNR, CDR2 FQNEAQ (reference sequence). The CDR3 coding sequence is TGTGCCAGCAGCTTCATGAACACCGGGGAGCTGTTTTTT. Its protein product is CASSFMNTGELFF.

The sample holds a few counts of this clone. This chain links TRBV9 with TRBJ2-1; 9 bases are a match to TRBD1. Germline trimming cut 0 bases from V and 9 bases from J; bases unmatched to any gene: 7. CDR3 length: 15 residues. Looked up from germline, CDR1 is SGDLS and CDR2 is YYNGEE. The CDR3 here is CASSVDVTGGPEQFF. CDR3 DNA: TGTGCCAGCAGCGTAGACGTGACAGGGGGTCCTGAGCAGTTCTTC.